Sequencing of this T cell receptor beta chain was carried out in a study of shared clonotypes between healthy human individuals. The CDR3 is 15 amino acids. The V end was cut by 2 bases, the J end by 3 bases, with 11 bases between. Germline CDR1 reads SGHTA; CDR2 reads FQGTGA. The input for sorted-subset replicate PCRs was around 0.2 ug DNA, tens of thousands of T cell genomes. This table comes from immunoSEQ multiplex PCR, and its TCRdb copy is limited to in-frame clones, with some not included. The table shows about 680,000 clones, with under 80% occurring only once. This clone is a singleton in its sample.

Material: memory CD4+ T cells sorted from blood. Subset specified: CD45RA-negative fraction. The TCR comes from a woman aged 30 to 39 in good health. The genes are TRBV7-3 and TRBJ2-1; D remains ambiguous. The chain's CDR3 is CASSLATGNYNEQFF. CDR3 sequence (DNA): TGTGCCAGCAGCTTAGCGACTGGAAACTACAATGAGCAGTTCTTC.